The rows below give T cell receptor beta chains drawn from one sample of a study of CD4 T cells in relation to SARS-CoV-2 and coronaviruses. Their specific antigens are unknown. Produced via immunoSEQ multiplex PCR; TCRdb's table is partial and in-frame only. The table records roughly 23,000 clones, around 68% of them present only once. Sequenced: CD4+ T cells from PBMCs, cultured in vitro. The receptors derive from a human donor in good health. Both conserved end residues are part of each CDR3. Each record gives: clone size, J gene, D gene, V gene, CDR3 protein, CDR3 DNA. A D gene is named only where the DNA matches it firmly. Clone size is not always given. Where it is, it says once, few, many or a class for expanded clones.

size: NA
J: TRBJ2-2
D: TRBD1
V: TRBV2
CDR3: CASGRDRAGELFF
DNA: TGTGCCAGCGGACGTGACAGGGCCGGGGAGCTGTTTTTT

size: NA
J: TRBJ2-3
D: TRBD1
V: TRBV7-2
CDR3: CASSYRGTDSQYF
DNA: TGTGCCAGCAGCTATCGAGGGACAGATTCGCAGTATTTT

size: few
J: TRBJ1-2
D: NA
V: TRBV3-1/TRBV3-2
CDR3: CASSLGNYGYTF
DNA: TGTGCCAGCAGCCTCGGGAACTATGGCTACACCTTC

size: NA
J: TRBJ1-5
D: NA
V: TRBV19
CDR3: CASSVQGAPSNQPQHF
DNA: TGTGCCAGTAGTGTACAGGGAGCCCCCAGCAATCAGCCCCAGCATTTT

size: once
J: TRBJ2-7
D: NA
V: TRBV18
CDR3: CASSSPGVGLYEQYF
DNA: TGTGCCAGCTCCTCCCCGGGGGTTGGCCTCTACGAGCAGTACTTC

size: NA
J: TRBJ1-2
D: NA
V: TRBV30
CDR3: CATNRDFGYTF
DNA: TGTGCCACCAATCGGGACTTTGGCTACACCTTC

size: NA
J: TRBJ2-3
D: NA
V: TRBV5-1
CDR3: CASSWGVGLGRVTDTQYF
DNA: TGCGCCAGCAGCTGGGGGGTAGGCCTAGGTAGGGTGACAGATACGCAGTATTTT

size: NA
J: TRBJ2-7
D: TRBD2
V: TRBV9
CDR3: CASSVGPGGTYEQYF
DNA: TGTGCCAGCAGCGTAGGGCCCGGGGGGACCTACGAGCAGTACTTC

size: NA
J: TRBJ2-3
D: NA
V: TRBV5-6
CDR3: CASSSSGVRDTQYF
DNA: TGTGCCAGCAGCTCTTCAGGGGTTCGGGATACGCAGTATTTT

size: NA
J: TRBJ1-2
D: TRBD1
V: TRBV29-1
CDR3: CSVSGDRGVSYGYTF
DNA: TGCAGCGTTTCTGGGGACAGGGGGGTATCCTATGGCTACACCTTC

size: few
J: TRBJ1-5
D: NA
V: TRBV7-2
CDR3: CASSSVSENQPQHF
DNA: TGTGCCAGCAGCTCTGTCAGTGAAAATCAGCCCCAGCATTTT

size: NA
J: TRBJ2-2
D: NA
V: TRBV7-9
CDR3: CASSFSFGQTNTGELFF
DNA: TGTGCCAGCAGCTTCTCCTTTGGACAGACGAACACCGGGGAGCTGTTTTTT

size: few
J: TRBJ2-7
D: TRBD2
V: TRBV7-3
CDR3: CASSPGTTFEQYF
DNA: TGTGCCAGCAGCCCTGGGACTACCTTCGAGCAGTACTTC

size: NA
J: TRBJ1-2
D: TRBD1
V: TRBV6-5
CDR3: CASSPDRWGHYGYTF
DNA: TGTGCCAGCAGTCCGGACAGGTGGGGCCACTATGGCTACACCTTC

size: once
J: TRBJ2-7
D: NA
V: TRBV7-9
CDR3: CASSLEGLGKNSYEQYF
DNA: TGTGCCAGCAGCTTAGAAGGGCTGGGGAAAAACTCCTACGAGCAGTACTTC

size: few
J: TRBJ2-1
D: NA
V: TRBV7-2
CDR3: CASSLRGDNYNEQFF
DNA: TGTGCCAGCAGCTTACGCGGGGATAACTACAATGAGCAGTTCTTC

size: NA
J: TRBJ1-6
D: TRBD1
V: TRBV30
CDR3: CAWRDRRDSPLHF
DNA: TGTGCCTGGAGGGACAGGCGTGACTCACCCCTCCACTTT

size: few
J: TRBJ1-2
D: NA
V: TRBV9
CDR3: CASSVSDSRFFGYTF
DNA: TGTGCCAGCAGCGTTTCGGACAGTAGGTTTTTTGGCTACACCTTC

size: once
J: TRBJ2-1
D: TRBD1
V: TRBV3-1/TRBV3-2
CDR3: CASSQEGQGEWEEQFF
DNA: TGTGCCAGCAGCCAAGAGGGACAGGGGGAATGGGAAGAGCAGTTCTTC

size: few
J: TRBJ2-2
D: NA
V: TRBV4-2
CDR3: CASSPRGSETGELFF
DNA: TGTGCCAGCAGCCCGCGGGGCAGCGAGACCGGGGAGCTGTTTTTT

size: NA
J: TRBJ2-5
D: NA
V: TRBV10-3
CDR3: CAISEVPYQETQYF
DNA: TGTGCCATCAGTGAGGTTCCGTACCAAGAGACCCAGTACTTC

size: NA
J: TRBJ1-1
D: NA
V: TRBV30
CDR3: CAWTPNEGRTNTEAFF
DNA: TGTGCCTGGACTCCGAATGAGGGCAGAACGAACACTGAAGCTTTCTTT

size: few
J: TRBJ1-6
D: NA
V: TRBV4-1
CDR3: CASSQGDLSPLHF
DNA: TGCGCCAGCAGCCAAGGGGACCTTTCACCCCTCCACTTT

size: few
J: TRBJ2-3
D: TRBD2
V: TRBV7-2
CDR3: CASSLEAGGLYF
DNA: TGTGCCAGCAGCTTAGAAGCGGGGGGGCTGTATTTT

size: few
J: TRBJ2-3
D: TRBD2
V: TRBV25-1
CDR3: CASSPRDSITGGDTQYF
DNA: TGTGCCAGCAGTCCTCGGGACTCCATCACGGGAGGAGATACGCAGTATTTT

size: NA
J: TRBJ2-2
D: TRBD2
V: TRBV27
CDR3: CASSLSGGAIGELFF
DNA: TGTGCCAGCAGTTTAAGCGGGGGGGCAATCGGGGAGCTGTTTTTT

size: few
J: TRBJ1-1
D: NA
V: TRBV7-2
CDR3: CASSLEAGRATEAFF
DNA: TGTGCCAGCAGCTTAGAAGCAGGGCGGGCAACTGAAGCTTTCTTT

size: NA
J: TRBJ2-2
D: NA
V: TRBV7-9
CDR3: CASSYFRHTGELFF
DNA: TGTGCCAGCAGCTATTTCCGGCACACCGGGGAGCTGTTTTTT

size: NA
J: TRBJ2-3
D: NA
V: TRBV14
CDR3: CASSQEMRPPQYF
DNA: TGTGCCAGCAGCCAAGAAATGAGGCCCCCGCAGTATTTT

size: NA
J: TRBJ2-5
D: NA
V: TRBV14
CDR3: CASSQEGRGYQETQYF
DNA: TGTGCCAGCAGCCAAGAAGGTCGGGGGTACCAAGAGACCCAGTACTTC